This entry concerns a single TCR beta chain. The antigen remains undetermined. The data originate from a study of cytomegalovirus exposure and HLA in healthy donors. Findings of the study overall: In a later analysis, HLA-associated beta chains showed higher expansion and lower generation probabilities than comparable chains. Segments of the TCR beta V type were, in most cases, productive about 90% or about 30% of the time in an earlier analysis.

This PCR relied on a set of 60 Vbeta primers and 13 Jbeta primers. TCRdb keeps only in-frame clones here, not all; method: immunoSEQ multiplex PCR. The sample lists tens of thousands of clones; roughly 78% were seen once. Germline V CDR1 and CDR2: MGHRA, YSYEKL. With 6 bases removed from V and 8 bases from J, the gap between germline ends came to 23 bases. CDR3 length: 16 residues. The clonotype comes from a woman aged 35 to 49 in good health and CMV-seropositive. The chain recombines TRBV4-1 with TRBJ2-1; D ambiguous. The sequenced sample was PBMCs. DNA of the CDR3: TGCGCCAGCAGTTCTGGAGCGCTAGTGAGTTTCTATGAGCAGTTCTTC. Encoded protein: CASSSGALVSFYEQFF.